The entry below describes one TCR beta chain. The entry originates in a study of cytomegalovirus exposure and HLA in healthy donors. Across the study: A prior study identified over 100 million unique TCR beta sequences from about 179 million T cells. Roughly 80 million unique TCRs from HLA-typed donors were held in an early data release.

Vbeta (60) and Jbeta (13) primers were used in the PCR. In the original workflow: Later, an analysis found 75 million to 100 million unique TCR beta chains, and approximately 10 million of these were shared. Profiled with immunoSEQ multiplex PCR; TCRdb holds only in-frame clones, not every one. V, J and clone size reflect that table, while D and trimming were determined from the DNA. The sample lists about 150,000 clones; under 75% were seen once. Donors were nominally healthy when sampled, though unrecorded immune exposures were likely. This sequence originates from an older woman in good health and CMV-seropositive. The sample taken for sequencing was PBMCs.

The CDR3 sequence is CSVHSRGRSDTEAFF. The CDR3 nucleotides are TGCAGCGTCCACTCAAGGGGGCGGTCGGACACTGAAGCTTTCTTT. The V and J genes are TRBV29-1 and TRBJ1-1, with TRBD1 matching 7 bases. CDR1 SQVTM and CDR2 ANQGSEA come from the germline V gene. This CDR3 has 15 amino acids. With 6 bases clipped from V and 3 bases from J, the junction kept 13 bases outside the gene matches.